These 28 T cell receptor beta chains were sequenced from one sample in a study of T cells after posttransplantation cyclophosphamide. Cyclophosphamide on days +3 and +4 followed busulfan-fludarabine conditioning and a marrow graft. Libraries were prepared by immunoSEQ multiplex PCR; TCRdb keeps only in-frame clonotypes and omits some of them. The sample lists about 10,000 clones; roughly 80% were seen once. Sequenced material: PBMCs, taken approximately 1,900 days after a stem cell transplant with posttransplant cyclophosphamide. These receptors were collected from a female patient aged 40-50 years who received an allogeneic stem cell transplant from a related donor, was CMV-positive, and had no GVHD. A share of the T cells may be of graft donor origin.

The V and J genes are TRBV4-1 and TRBJ2-7; a possible D gene is TRBD1 (5 bases). The CDR3 totals 14 residues. Germline values: CDR1 MGHRA, CDR2 YSYEKL. V was trimmed by 0 bases and J by 3 bases, leaving 9 bases between them. CDR3 protein: CASSQEGVYYEQYF. CDR3 DNA sequence: TGCGCCAGCAGCCAAGAAGGGGTCTACTACGAGCAGTACTTC.

The DNA for the CDR3 is TGCGCCAGCAGCCCAAGGGGGCAGCGCAATCAGCCCCAGCATTTT. Protein product: CASSPRGQRNQPQHF. J is TRBJ1-5 and V is TRBV4-1; 7 bases are shared with TRBD1. The CDR3 sequence is 15 residues long. Germline V CDR1 and CDR2: MGHRA, YSYEKL. After removal of 4 bases from V and 2 bases from J, the junction contained 5 bases not matched to a gene.

This clone came up a few times. V usage is TRBV5-4 and J usage is TRBJ1-6, with 7 bases aligning to TRBD1. The ends lost 5 bases at V and 4 bases at J; junction bases unmatched: 3. CDR1 and CDR2 (germline): SGHNT, YYREEE (reference sequence). This CDR3 comprises 14 residues. CDR3 amino acids: CASRGQQYNSPLHF. The CDR3 DNA sequence: TGTGCCAGCAGGGGACAGCAATATAATTCACCCCTCCACTTT.

This rearrangement joins TRBV27 to TRBJ1-2; D unresolved. Germline values: CDR1 MNHEY, CDR2 SMNVEV (reference sequence). This CDR3 is 14 amino acids long. Trimming removed 4 bases from V and 2 bases from J, with 11 bases in between. This CDR3 reads CASSSRIGNYGYTF. CDR3 sequence (DNA): TGTGCCAGCAGTTCGCGCATCGGGAACTATGGCTACACCTTC.

This clone was seen only once. The J gene is TRBJ1-6, the V gene TRBV4-1, with unresolved D. Germline CDR1 MGHRA, CDR2 YSYEKL. CDR3 size: 15 residues. Trimming removed 0 bases at V and 6 bases at J, with 9 bases between. Written as DNA, the CDR3 is TGCGCCAGCAGCCAAGAACGGGTTGGTAATTCACCCCTCCACTTT. Protein product: CASSQERVGNSPLHF.

The V and J genes are TRBV29-1 and TRBJ1-1, with 7 bases identical to TRBD1. From germline, CDR1 is SQVTM and CDR2 ANQGSEA. CDR3 size: 14 residues. V lost 7 bases, J lost 0 bases, and 8 bases stayed unmatched. In DNA, the CDR3 is TGCAGCGCCCGGACAGGAAGAATGAACACTGAAGCTTTCTTT. This translates into CSARTGRMNTEAFF.

The chain combines TRBV6-4 with TRBJ1-5; 9 bases are a match to TRBD1. The CDR3 totals 19 residues. The germline gives CDR1 MRHNA, CDR2 SNTAGT. The V gene end was trimmed by 6 bases and the J gene end by 2 bases; junction bases not matched to a gene: 17. This CDR3 reads CASRTPLGDRVVGNQPQHF. CDR3 DNA: TGTGCCAGCAGGACGCCCCTGGGGGACAGGGTGGTTGGCAATCAGCCCCAGCATTTT.

The V call is TRBV28, the J call TRBJ1-6; D gene unclear. The CDR3 sequence is 15 residues long. The germline CDR1 and CDR2 sequences are MDHEN and SYDVKM. V shed 5 bases and J shed 10 bases, with 18 bases lying between them. The CDR3, as DNA: TGTGCCAGCAGTCCATCAACCCTGGTAGAGTCACCCCTCCACTTT. As protein: CASSPSTLVESPLHF.

The rearrangement joins TRBV28 to TRBJ1-3; 10 bases align to TRBD1. Germline CDR1 is MDHEN and CDR2 is SYDVKM. CDR3 size: 17 residues. V was pared by 5 bases and J by 0 bases, with 7 bases of the junction left unmatched. The CDR3 DNA reads TGTGCCAGCAGTCCAGACAGGGGGCGCTTCTCTGGAAACACCATATATTTT. Its protein is CASSPDRGRFSGNTIYF.

This clone came up a few times. V and J are TRBV11-2 and TRBJ2-7; 8 nucleotides agree with TRBD1. V gave up 1 base and J gave up 7 bases; unmatched junction bases: 12. The CDR3 length is 16 residues. CDR1 and CDR2 (germline): SGHAT, FQNNGV. The CDR3 here is CASSLGRGRGPGEQYF. For the CDR3, the DNA is TGTGCCAGCAGCTTAGGTCGAGGCAGGGGGCCGGGGGAGCAGTACTTC. The full variable domain, with the rest looked up from reference TRBV11-2 and TRBJ2-7, is EAGVAQSPRYKIIEKRQSVAFWCNPISGHATLYWYQQILGQGPKLLIQFQNNGVVDDSQLPKDRFSAERLKGVDSTLKIQPAKLEDSAVYLCASSLGRGRGPGEQYFGPGTRLTVT.

The chain recombines TRBV4-2 with TRBJ2-3, with 9 bases that match TRBD1. Germline CDR1 LGHNA, CDR2 YNFKEQ. CDR3 size: 17 residues. V was pared by 4 bases and J by 6 bases, with 14 bases of the junction left unmatched. CDR3 protein: CASSRGQGTAAKDTQYF. DNA of the CDR3: TGTGCCAGCAGCCGAGGACAGGGGACAGCGGCAAAGGATACGCAGTATTTT.

The chain recombines TRBV10-3 with TRBJ2-7; D possibly corresponds to TRBD1 (6 bases). With 7 bases removed from V and 0 bases from J, the gap between germline ends came to 10 bases. In germline, CDR1 is ENHRY, CDR2 SYGVKD. The CDR3 has 13 residues. CDR3 coding DNA: TGTGCCATCACCGGGACATACTCCTACGAGCAGTACTTC. Translation: CAITGTYSYEQYF.

The V gene is TRBV9, the J gene TRBJ2-7; perhaps TRBD1 as D (5 bases). The CDR3 loop spans 17 amino acids. The ends were cut back, 4 bases at V and 3 bases at J, with 23 bases in the middle. Germline V gene sequence: CDR1 SGDLS, CDR2 YYNGEE. CDR3 nucleotides: TGTGCCAGCAGCCAAGACCTGCCTCAGGGCCCCCACTACGAGCAGTACTTC. This sequence encodes CASSQDLPQGPHYEQYF.

This clone was seen more than once but under ten times. The genes are TRBV6-1 and TRBJ1-5; D gene unclear. Germline V gene sequence: CDR1 MNHNS, CDR2 SASEGT. CDR3 length equals 15 residues. V shed 5 bases and J shed 5 bases, with 16 bases lying between them. The CDR3 is CASSWSGSQDQPQHF. CDR3 nucleotide sequence: TGTGCCAGCAGTTGGTCAGGTTCTCAAGATCAGCCCCAGCATTTT.

The CDR3 here is CASSTPDSHQPQHF. DNA of the CDR3: TGTGCCAGTAGTACTCCGGACAGTCATCAGCCCCAGCATTTT. The rearrangement links TRBV19 to TRBJ1-5, with D tentatively TRBD1 (6 bases). Germline CDR1 is LNHDA and CDR2 is SQIVND (reference sequence). The CDR3 has 14 residues. V dropped 4 bases and J dropped 5 bases, with 12 bases sitting between them.

The genes are TRBV10-3 and TRBJ1-5; 7 nucleotides match TRBD1. Germline V gene lookup returns CDR1 ENHRY and CDR2 SYGVKD. Trimming took 5 bases from V and 1 from J; bases not matched to a gene: 2. The CDR3 has 14 amino acids. The CDR3 protein is CAISPTGSNQPQHF. CDR3 bases: TGTGCCATCAGTCCGACAGGGAGCAATCAGCCCCAGCATTTT.

This chain links TRBV9 with TRBJ2-5; D is possibly TRBD2 (7 bases). The CDR3 extends over 16 amino acids. The germline V gene encodes CDR1 SGDLS and CDR2 YYNGEE. V lost 4 bases to trimming and J lost 2 bases, with 18 bases between them. The CDR3 sequence is CASSRLGEGQQETQYF. The DNA of the CDR3 is TGTGCCAGCAGCCGCTTGGGGGAGGGACAACAAGAGACCCAGTACTTC.

By frequency in the sample, this clone is large. V and J are TRBV27 and TRBJ1-5, with a tentative D call TRBD1 (6 bases). This CDR3 is 13 amino acids long. Germline V gene data show CDR1 as MNHEY and CDR2 as SMNVEV (reference sequence). The V end was cut by 5 bases, the J end by 6 bases, with 11 bases between. CDR3 sequence reads: CASSPFRGQPQHF. DNA for the CDR3: TGTGCCAGCAGTCCCTTCAGGGGTCAGCCCCAGCATTTT.

CDR3: CASSPISAQGANVLTF. The DNA of the CDR3 is TGTGCCAGCTCACCAATCTCAGCACAGGGGGCCAACGTCCTGACTTTC. The rearrangement joins TRBV18 to TRBJ2-6; D is ambiguous. Between the trimmed V and J ends, which lost 2 bases and 4 bases, there was a span of 12 bases. Germline V gene sequence: CDR1 KGHSH, CDR2 LQKENI. CDR3 length: 16 amino acids.

V is TRBV7-8 and J is TRBJ2-2; 9 bases agree with TRBD1. Trimming at V came to 3 bases and at J to 5 bases, leaving 4 bases not matched to a gene. This CDR3 has 15 residues. CDR1 and CDR2 (germline): SGHVS, FQNEAQ. The CDR3: CASSFRDRATGELFF. The CDR3 nucleotides are TGTGCCAGCAGCTTCCGGGACAGGGCTACCGGGGAGCTGTTTTTT. The whole variable domain, filled in from reference TRBV7-8 and TRBJ2-2, reads GAGVSQSPRYKVAKRGQDVALRCDPISGHVSLFWYQQALGQGPEFLTYFQNEAQLDKSGLPSDRFFAERPEGSVSTLKIQRTQQEDSAVYLCASSFRDRATGELFFGEGSRLTVL.

The gene calls are TRBV4-1 and TRBJ2-5; 8 nucleotides agree with TRBD1. The CDR3 contains 15 residues. The junction had 2 bases not matched to a gene; V was cut back by 1 base and J by 1 base. The germline CDR1 and CDR2 sequences are MGHRA and YSYEKL. The CDR3 DNA is TGCGCCAGCAGCCAAGTCGGGACAGGCCAAGAGACCCAGTACTTC. It codes for CASSQVGTGQETQYF.

The genes are TRBV28 and TRBJ2-3; no firm D call. There are 14 residues in the CDR3. Looked up from germline, CDR1 is MDHEN and CDR2 is SYDVKM. Between the trimmed V and J ends, which lost 5 bases and 6 bases, there was a span of 15 bases. The CDR3 DNA reads TGTGCCAGCAGTCCCTCTGAGGAAGAGGATACGCAGTATTTT. Translated: CASSPSEEEDTQYF.

The chain joins TRBV5-1 to TRBJ2-3; 14 positions match TRBD2. CDR3 size: 20 residues. Germline loops: CDR1 SGHRS, CDR2 YFSETQ. V was clipped by 3 bases and J by 3 bases; unmatched bases: 15. CDR3 nucleotide sequence: TGCGCCAGCAGCTCCGGGACTAGCGGGGGAATTATTCATAGAACAGATACGCAGTATTTT. Translation gives CASSSGTSGGIIHRTDTQYF.

This clone turned up a few times. The genes are TRBV9 and TRBJ1-2; TRBD1 matches 7 bases. With 3 bases clipped from V and 5 bases from J, the junction kept 7 bases outside the gene matches. The V gene's germline CDR1 is SGDLS and CDR2 YYNGEE. The CDR3 loop spans 14 amino acids. CDR3 coding DNA: TGTGCCAGCAGCGCACAGACAGGGCTATATGGCTACACCTTC. Translated: CASSAQTGLYGYTF.

This clone was observed once. The chain links TRBV6-6 to TRBJ2-6; D not resolved. This CDR3 has 15 amino acids. The ends were cut back, 6 bases at V and 4 bases at J, with 13 bases in the middle. Germline values: CDR1 MNHNY, CDR2 SVGAGI (reference sequence). The CDR3 nucleotides are TGTGCCAGCAGCTCCCAGTGGTCCGGGGCCAACGTCCTGACTTTC. It codes for CASSSQWSGANVLTF.

J is TRBJ2-1 and V is TRBV11-2, with D unclear. This CDR3 has 12 residues. Germline CDR1 reads SGHAT; CDR2 reads FQNNGV. Trimming shortened V by 3 bases and J by 5 bases, and 5 bases separated the two germline ends. The CDR3 region has the DNA TGTGCCAGCAGCTTCGGAGACAATGAGCAGTTCTTC. Translated: CASSFGDNEQFF.

The chain employs TRBV19 and TRBJ1-4; weak D call: TRBD1 (5 bases). CDR1 is LNHDA, CDR2 SQIVND, per germline (reference sequence). Trimming stripped 3 bases from V and 8 bases from J, with 13 bases between. The CDR3 loop spans 14 amino acids. This CDR3 is CASSIPGRGEKLFF. For the CDR3, the DNA is TGTGCCAGTAGTATCCCAGGGAGGGGAGAAAAACTGTTTTTT.

This chain uses TRBV5-1 with TRBJ2-1, with 9 bases aligning to TRBD1. V gave up 4 bases and J gave up 7 bases; unmatched junction bases: 6. The CDR3 covers 14 residues. Germline loops: CDR1 SGHRS, CDR2 YFSETQ. The CDR3 DNA sequence: TGCGCCAGCAGCCGCGGGACAGGGATGAATGAGCAGTTCTTC. Its protein product is CASSRGTGMNEQFF.